This entry lists 29 T cell receptor beta chains sequenced from one sample in a study of T cells in Graves' hyperthyroidism and ophthalmopathy. Amplification of TCR beta CDR3 regions used RNA as the template. Carried out on the TCR CDR3, a first-round RT-PCR used the HTBI primer set. TCRdb reanalysed the multiplex PCR reads using MiXCR and keeps one entry per CDR3 protein. The sample carries around 660,000 distinct CDR3 sequences, approximately 42% recorded once. Specimen: peripheral blood or thyroid tissue (not recorded which). All receptors come from an adult man with Graves' disease, either hyperthyroidism or ophthalmopathy (not recorded which).

This clonotype was found once. The chain joins TRBV2 to TRBJ1-2; D remains ambiguous. The V gene lost 4 bases and the J gene lost 4 bases, with 10 bases spanning the gap. CDR1 is SNHLY and CDR2 is FYNNEI in the germline V gene. This CDR3 spans 13 amino acids. This CDR3 reads CASSAGQSYGYTF. The CDR3 DNA sequence: TGTGCCAGCAGTGCCGGGCAGAGCTATGGCTACACCTTC.

This clonotype appeared a single time. V is TRBV25-1 and J is TRBJ1-6, with TRBD1 identical over 7 bases. CDR3 length: 16 amino acids. The germline V gene encodes CDR1 MGHDK and CDR2 SYGVNS. Trimming at V came to 5 bases and at J to 7 bases, leaving 11 bases not matched to a gene. CDR3 amino acids: CASSSTRGQKNSPLHF. In nucleotides, the CDR3 is TGTGCCAGCAGTTCCACGAGGGGACAGAAAAATTCACCCCTCCACTTT.

Concerning this clonotype: A read error is possible here, since a much larger clone lies one base away. A read error is likely, as this CDR3 ends without the conserved phenylalanine or tryptophan. The chain uses TRBV9 and TRBJ1-2; D may be TRBD1 (5 bases). The V gene lost 4 bases and the J gene lost 4 bases, with 8 bases spanning the gap. This CDR3 spans 12 amino acids. Germline V CDR1 and CDR2: SGDLS, YYNGEE. DNA of the CDR3: TGTGCCAGCAGCCCGGACACCTATGGCTACACCCTC. The encoded protein is CASSPDTYGYTL.

This clonotype has a handful of counts. This sequence joins TRBV11-3 and TRBJ1-2; D remains unclear. The V gene's germline CDR1 is SGHNT and CDR2 YENEEA. The V gene lost 0 bases and the J gene lost 0 bases, with 11 bases spanning the gap. The CDR3 spans 16 residues. CDR3 sequence reads: CASSLDRAAANYGYTF. The CDR3 region has the DNA TGTGCCAGCAGCTTAGATCGGGCAGCAGCTAACTATGGCTACACCTTC.

The chain combines TRBV29-1 with TRBJ2-7; TRBD1 aligns across 9 bases. J lost 5 bases, V lost 6 bases, and 8 bases had no gene match. This CDR3 region has 13 residues. Germline V gene data show CDR1 as SQVTM and CDR2 as ANQGSEA. The CDR3 region is CSVLGTGLNEQYF. The CDR3 nucleotides read TGCAGCGTCCTCGGGACAGGGTTAAACGAGCAGTACTTC.

On this clonotype itself: With a much larger clone just one base away, this may be a read error. The chain uses TRBV9 and TRBJ2-5; 8 nucleotides agree with TRBD1. The CDR3 spans 16 residues. Germline values: CDR1 SGDLS, CDR2 YYNGEE. The CDR3 loop is CAGSLGADRDIETQYF. The DNA of the CDR3 is TGTGCCGGCAGCTTAGGGGCGGACAGGGATATAGAGACCCAGTACTTC.

This clonotype was picked up many times. The rearrangement joins TRBV29-1 to TRBJ1-2, with D possibly being TRBD1 (5 bases). CDR1 is SQVTM and CDR2 is ANQGSEA in the germline V gene. The CDR3 spans 11 residues. The germline V and J ends were trimmed by 7 bases and 4 bases, with 10 bases remaining between them. The CDR3 loop is CSASGTYGYTF. In DNA form, the CDR3 reads TGCAGCGCATCCGGGACCTATGGCTACACCTTC.

The DNA for the CDR3 is TGCAGCTCCGGCGTGGGACAGGGCTACGAGCAGTACTTC. This encodes CSSGVGQGYEQYF. The chain combines TRBV20-1 with TRBJ2-7; 9 nucleotides agree with TRBD1. Germline V gene sequence: CDR1 DFQATT, CDR2 SNEGSKA (reference sequence). This CDR3 has 13 amino acids.

The J gene is TRBJ2-5, the V gene TRBV20-1; TRBD1 aligns across 10 bases. This CDR3 has 16 residues. V was clipped by 4 bases and J by 5 bases; unmatched bases: 13. Germline CDR1 and CDR2: DFQATT and SNEGSKA (reference sequence). This CDR3 is CSATYPGTGVMETQYF. In DNA form, the CDR3 reads TGCAGTGCTACCTACCCTGGGACAGGGGTCATGGAGACCCAGTACTTC.

The gene calls are TRBV19 and TRBJ1-2; D unclear. The CDR3 is 11 amino acids. Germline V gives CDR1 LNHDA, CDR2 SQIVND (reference sequence). The V end was cut by 6 bases, the J end by 4 bases, with 6 bases between. The CDR3 DNA is TGTGCCAGTAGAGAGTCCTATGGCTACACCTTC. As protein: CASRESYGYTF.

Notes on this clonotype: This may stem from a read error, because a much larger clone lies one nucleotide away. The chain recombines TRBV25-1 with TRBJ1-1; tentative D call: TRBD1 (5 bases). The CDR3 extends over 13 amino acids. CDR1 MGHDK and CDR2 SYGVNS come from the germline V gene. DNA for the CDR3: TGTGCCATCAGTGACAGATTGAACACTGAAGCTTTCTTT. Protein product: CAISDRLNTEAFF.

This clonotype was recorded a few times. This rearrangement joins TRBV11-2 to TRBJ1-1, with TRBD1 matching 11 bases. CDR3 length: 15 residues. With 0 bases clipped from V and 4 bases from J, the junction kept 1 base outside the gene matches. Germline V lookup: CDR1 SGHAT, CDR2 FQNNGV. Here the CDR3 reads CASSLEGTGGTEAFF. Written as DNA, the CDR3 is TGTGCCAGCAGCTTAGAGGGGACAGGGGGCACTGAAGCTTTCTTT. The whole variable domain, filled in from reference TRBV11-2 and TRBJ1-1, reads EAGVAQSPRYKIIEKRQSVAFWCNPISGHATLYWYQQILGQGPKLLIQFQNNGVVDDSQLPKDRFSAERLKGVDSTLKIQPAKLEDSAVYLCASSLEGTGGTEAFFGQGTRLTVV.

The V gene is TRBV9, the J gene TRBJ1-2; 7 bases align to TRBD1. There are 13 residues in the CDR3. The trim removed 4 bases at V and 5 bases at J, leaving 5 bases unmatched. The germline CDR1 and CDR2 sequences are SGDLS and YYNGEE. The CDR3 DNA sequence: TGTGCCAGCAGCCCCTGGGGACAGTATGGCTACACCTTC. Protein sequence: CASSPWGQYGYTF.

The chain uses TRBV29-1 and TRBJ2-7; TRBD2 agrees at 9 bases. CDR3 length: 12 residues. Trimming took 3 bases from V and 5 from J; bases not matched to a gene: 2. Germline V gene sequence: CDR1 SQVTM, CDR2 ANQGSEA. CDR3 coding DNA: TGCAGCGTTGAGTCTAGCGGGGACGAGCAGTACTTC. It translates to CSVESSGDEQYF.

This chain uses TRBV19 with TRBJ1-5; 7 bases match TRBD1. The CDR3 has 15 residues. V trimming: 5 bases; J trimming: 1 base; junction bases outside the gene matches: 5. Germline values: CDR1 LNHDA, CDR2 SQIVND (reference sequence). DNA of the CDR3: TGTGCCAGTAGTTCCTCGACAGGGAGCAATCAGCCCCAGCATTTT. Translated, it gives CASSSSTGSNQPQHF.

The table lists this clonotype with a few counts. This chain uses TRBV10-3 with TRBJ1-1; D gene unclear. Trimming shortened V by 2 bases and J by 2 bases, and 12 bases separated the two germline ends. Per germline, CDR1 ENHRY and CDR2 SYGVKD. The CDR3 totals 15 residues. CDR3 DNA sequence: TGTGCCATCAGTGAGGGGTTTCTGGGAAACACTGAAGCTTTCTTT. Protein product: CAISEGFLGNTEAFF.

J is TRBJ1-2 and V is TRBV13; D possibly corresponds to TRBD1 (5 bases). From germline, CDR1 is PRHDT and CDR2 FYEKMQ (reference sequence). Trimming left V 4 bases short and J 4 bases short, with 16 bases between. CDR3 length: 15 amino acids. This chain's CDR3 is CASSSRGTGVYGYTF. CDR3 sequence (DNA): TGTGCCAGCAGCTCCCGCGGCACAGGCGTCTATGGCTACACCTTC. The full variable domain, completed using reference TRBV13 and TRBJ1-2, is AAGVIQSPRHLIKEKRETATLKCYPIPRHDTVYWYQQGPGQDPQFLISFYEKMQSDKGSIPDRFSAQQFSDYHSELNMSSLELGDSALYFCASSSRGTGVYGYTFGSGTRLTVV.

The gene calls are TRBV9 and TRBJ1-2; D call uncertain. The CDR3 totals 14 residues. V was trimmed by 3 bases and J by 5 bases, leaving 14 bases between them. Germline values: CDR1 SGDLS, CDR2 YYNGEE. The CDR3 nucleotides are TGTGCCAGCAGCGCAGAGCCTGAACCGTATGGCTACACCTTC. Translating it yields CASSAEPEPYGYTF.

This clonotype came up many times. The genes are TRBV29-1 and TRBJ1-2; TRBD1 might be the D (6 bases). Deletions cut 8 bases from V and 5 bases from J, with 18 bases between. Germline V gene data show CDR1 as SQVTM and CDR2 as ANQGSEA. The CDR3 spans 13 residues. The CDR3 nucleotides are TGCAGCCCGCGGCGGGCAGGGGAGTATGGCTACACCTTC. It encodes CSPRRAGEYGYTF.

The chain couples TRBV12-3 or TRBV12-4 to TRBJ2-5; tentatively, D is TRBD2 (6 bases). The CDR3 has 14 amino acids. Deletions cut 7 bases from V and 3 bases from J, with 15 bases between. This CDR3 is CASTSLAGKETQYF. Here the CDR3 DNA reads TGTGCCAGCACCTCCCTGGCGGGGAAAGAGACCCAGTACTTC.

As for this clonotype: Likely a read error: the CDR3 ends without its conserved phenylalanine or tryptophan. Because the CDR3's place on the DNA is in doubt, the DNA is left out and the CDR3 is given as listed by TCRdb. The chain uses TRBV2 and TRBJ1-4. The CDR3 has 10 amino acids, counting both end residues. Germline loops: CDR1 SNHLY, CDR2 FYNNEI. The CDR3 spells CASSEWQETY.

V is TRBV12-3 or TRBV12-4 and J is TRBJ1-5; D is uncertain. Deletions cut 6 bases from V and 11 bases from J, with 14 bases between. The CDR3 is made up of 12 amino acids. The CDR3 here is CASSSNGETQHF. The CDR3 DNA sequence: TGTGCCAGCAGCTCGAACGGAGAGACCCAGCATTTT.

The CDR3 nucleotides read TGTGCCAGCAGTGAACGAGGGGGAGGTGGCTACACCTTC. It specifies CASSERGGGGYTF. The chain couples TRBV6-5 to TRBJ1-2, with D possibly matching TRBD1 (6 bases). V lost 5 bases, J lost 7 bases, and 14 bases lay in between. The germline gives CDR1 MNHEY, CDR2 SVGAGI. This CDR3 is built from 13 residues.

The rearrangement links TRBV4-2 to TRBJ2-2, with D uncertain. Trimming took 5 bases from V and 4 from J, leaving 11 bases between them. The CDR3 is made up of 14 amino acids. Germline V gene lookup returns CDR1 LGHNA and CDR2 YNFKEQ. CDR3 loop: CASSYDTSTGELFF. For the CDR3, the DNA is TGTGCCAGCAGCTACGATACCAGCACCGGGGAGCTGTTTTTT.

The chain has TRBV7-9 and TRBJ2-7; TRBD1 matches 7 bases. The V segment lost 6 bases and the J segment 5 bases; nucleotides outside the gene matches: 19. The CDR3 runs 17 residues. Germline values: CDR1 SEHNR, CDR2 FQNEAQ (reference sequence). The CDR3 sequence: CASSSRILQGRSHEQYF. CDR3 nucleotides: TGTGCCAGCAGTTCGCGCATTCTACAGGGGAGAAGTCACGAGCAGTACTTC. The full variable domain, its missing parts supplied by reference TRBV7-9 and TRBJ2-7, is DTGVSQNPRHKITKRGQNVTFRCDPISEHNRLYWYRQTLGQGPEFLTYFQNEAQLEKSRLLSDRFSAERPKGSFSTLEIQRTEQGDSAMYLCASSSRILQGRSHEQYFGPGTRLTVT.

The chain recombines TRBV29-1 with TRBJ1-2, with D unresolved. Germline V gene lookup returns CDR1 SQVTM and CDR2 ANQGSEA. V dropped 8 bases and J dropped 0 bases, with 16 bases sitting between them. There are 14 residues in the CDR3. This CDR3 is CSLERALANYGYTF. CDR3 nucleotides: TGCAGCTTAGAAAGGGCGCTGGCTAACTATGGCTACACCTTC.

The chain couples TRBV2 to TRBJ2-2; D perhaps matches TRBD1 (5 bases). Trimming removed 5 bases at V and 0 bases at J, with 16 bases between. Germline V gives CDR1 SNHLY, CDR2 FYNNEI. This CDR3 has 17 residues. The CDR3 is CASSLWQGVTNTGELFF. The CDR3 nucleotides read TGTGCCAGCAGTTTATGGCAGGGTGTTACGAACACCGGGGAGCTGTTTTTT. Combining the CDR3 with reference TRBV2 and TRBJ2-2 gives the whole variable domain EPEVTQTPSHQVTQMGQEVILRCVPISNHLYFYWYRQILGQKVEFLVSFYNNEISEKSEIFDDQFSVERPDGSNFTLKIRSTKLEDSAMYFCASSLWQGVTNTGELFFGEGSRLTVL.

The chain couples TRBV6-5 to TRBJ2-7; 7 bases fit TRBD1. Germline V gives CDR1 MNHEY, CDR2 SVGAGI. The CDR3 extends over 14 amino acids. Trimming cost V 6 bases and J 2 bases; bases outside gene matches: 7. CDR3 loop: CASRTGYWTYEQYF. CDR3 in DNA: TGTGCCAGCAGGACAGGGTATTGGACCTACGAGCAGTACTTC.

The genes are TRBV29-1 and TRBJ1-1; a weak D match, TRBD1 (5 bases). This CDR3 is 13 amino acids long. The V gene's germline CDR1 is SQVTM and CDR2 ANQGSEA. Trimming took 7 bases from V and 6 from J, leaving 18 bases between them. The CDR3 DNA reads TGCAGCGCTGACCAGGGTACGGCCCCTGAAGCTTTCTTT. It specifies CSADQGTAPEAFF.